This TCR beta chain was documented in a study of blood T cells in healthy people across ages. Using a J-beta primer mix together with a sample-barcoded 5' primer, a second PCR was run for roughly 7 to 11 cycles. Every sample gave at least 3 million paired-end reads containing CDR3. TCRdb passed the 5' RACE reads through MiXCR, listing each CDR3 protein once. The sample has about 940,000 distinct CDR3 sequences; roughly 50% are singletons. A note on this clonotype: Its antigen is unknown.

The study, taken as a whole, reports: Both higher diversity and more naive CD4+ cells marked long-lived donors when set against aged donors. CMV status of donors was not determined, possibly confounding expanded clonotype changes.

Trimming removed 2 bases from V and 4 bases from J; junction bases left unmatched: 11. Germline lookup yields CDR1 SEHNR and CDR2 FQNEAQ (reference sequence). The CDR3 spans 16 residues. Ranging in age from roughly 6 to 90, the donors were healthy Caucasian individuals from Russia. The specimen was blood. The gene calls are TRBV7-9 and TRBJ2-7; TRBD1 matches 7 bases. The TCR was taken from a man aged 30 to 45 in good health. The CDR3 here is CASSLHMGQRAYEQYF. CDR3 sequence (DNA): TGTGCCAGCAGCTTACATATGGGACAGCGAGCTTACGAGCAGTACTTC.